This paragraph reports one TCR beta chain. This sample was taken from a study of shared T cell receptors in the human thymus. The germline gives CDR1 MNHNS, CDR2 SASEGT. The CDR3 is made up of 13 amino acids. V was shortened by 8 bases and J by 3 bases, with 14 bases between the two germline ends. The protocol was immunoSEQ multiplex PCR, while the TCRdb copy is restricted to in-frame clones and leaves out a portion. This sample has 700,000 or so clones, with 80% to 90% found just once. This sample also appeared in a second study, on human thymus T cells. This second report adds: Thymic tissue was derived from resections collected during corrective heart surgery. In thymic and blood repertoires alike, V and J usage looked biased. Reports from related research described highly overlapping thymic repertoires among unrelated individuals.

The source material was thymocytes. This TCR was recovered from a girl under three years old with a congenital heart defect. The V gene is TRBV6-1, the J gene TRBJ2-7, with D possibly TRBD1 on 7 matching bases. The CDR3 nucleotides read TGTGCCAGCTGGCAGGGGGGCCTCTACGAGCAGTACTTC. Its protein product is CASWQGGLYEQYF.